This TCR beta chain came from a study of blood T cell repertoires in COVID-19. Study-level information: Samples came from the United States, Italy and Spain, spanning acute and convalescent COVID-19. The cDNA or gDNA used as material had been derived from T cells, B-cell-depleted T cells, or PBMCs.

In the original analysis: For nucleated cells, counts were estimated from reference gene primer amplification. Libraries were prepared by immunoSEQ multiplex PCR; TCRdb keeps only in-frame clonotypes and omits some of them. V and J calls and clone size come straight from that table; D and trimming were deduced from the DNA. Of roughly 8,100 clones listed, 70% to 85% were seen once; the top ten hold under 20%. Trimming took 10 bases from V and 5 from J, leaving 20 bases between them. The CDR3 consists of 15 residues. Per the germline V gene, CDR1 is MNHEY and CDR2 is SMNVEV (reference sequence). The sequenced sample was peripheral blood. This TCR was sampled from a human donor with active COVID-19. The donor label of this sample is uncertain. V usage is TRBV27 and J usage is TRBJ2-2; the D gene is possibly TRBD1 (6 bases). The CDR3 sequence is CAIGPDRFGTGELFF. CDR3 nucleotides: TGTGCCATCGGGCCCGACAGGTTTGGGACCGGGGAGCTGTTTTTT.